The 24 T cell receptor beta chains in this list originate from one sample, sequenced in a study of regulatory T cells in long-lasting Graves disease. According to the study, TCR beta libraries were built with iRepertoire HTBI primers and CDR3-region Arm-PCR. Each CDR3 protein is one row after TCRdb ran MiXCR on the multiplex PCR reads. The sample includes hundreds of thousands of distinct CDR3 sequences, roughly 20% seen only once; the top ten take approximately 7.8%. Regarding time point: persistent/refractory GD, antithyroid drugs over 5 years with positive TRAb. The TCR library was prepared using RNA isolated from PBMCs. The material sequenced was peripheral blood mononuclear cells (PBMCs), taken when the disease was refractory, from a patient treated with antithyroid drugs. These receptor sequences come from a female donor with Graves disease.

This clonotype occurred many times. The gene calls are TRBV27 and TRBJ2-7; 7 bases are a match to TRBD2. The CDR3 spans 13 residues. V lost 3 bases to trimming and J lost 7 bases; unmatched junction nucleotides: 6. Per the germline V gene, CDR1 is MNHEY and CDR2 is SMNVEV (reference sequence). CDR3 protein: CASSLWEGREQYF. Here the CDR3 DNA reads TGTGCCAGCAGTTTGTGGGAGGGGCGGGAGCAGTACTTC.

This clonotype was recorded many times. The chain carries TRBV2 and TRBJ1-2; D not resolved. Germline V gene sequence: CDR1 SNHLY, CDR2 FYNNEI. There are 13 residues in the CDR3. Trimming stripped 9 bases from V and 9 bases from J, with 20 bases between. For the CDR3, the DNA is TGTGCCAGTTCTATAGGGCAGACAAGGAGCTACACCTTC. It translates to CASSIGQTRSYTF.

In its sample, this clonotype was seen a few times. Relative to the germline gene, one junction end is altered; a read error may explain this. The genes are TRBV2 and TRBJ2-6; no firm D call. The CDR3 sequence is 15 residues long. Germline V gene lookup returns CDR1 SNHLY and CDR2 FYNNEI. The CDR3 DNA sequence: TGTGCCAGCAATGAAATAACGAAAGGGGCCAACGTCCTGACTTTC. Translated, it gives CASNEITKGANVLTF. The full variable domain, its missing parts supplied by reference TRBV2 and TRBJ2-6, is EPEVTQTPSHQVTQMGQEVILRCVPISNHLYFYWYRQILGQKVEFLVSFYNNEISEKSEIFDDQFSVERPDGSNFTLKIRSTKLEDSAMYFCASNEITKGANVLTFGAGSRLTVL.

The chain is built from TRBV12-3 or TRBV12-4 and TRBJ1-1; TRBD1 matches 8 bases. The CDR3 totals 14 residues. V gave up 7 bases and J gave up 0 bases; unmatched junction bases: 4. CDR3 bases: TGTGCCAGCACCAGGGACAGGCTGAACACTGAAGCTTTCTTT. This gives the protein CASTRDRLNTEAFF.

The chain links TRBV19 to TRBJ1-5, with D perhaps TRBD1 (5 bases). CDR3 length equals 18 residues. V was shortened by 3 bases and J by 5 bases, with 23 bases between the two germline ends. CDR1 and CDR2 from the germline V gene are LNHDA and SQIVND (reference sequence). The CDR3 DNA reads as TGTGCCAGTAGTATCACAGGAGGGCGGGTGGCCAACTATCAGCCCCAGCATTTT. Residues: CASSITGGRVANYQPQHF.

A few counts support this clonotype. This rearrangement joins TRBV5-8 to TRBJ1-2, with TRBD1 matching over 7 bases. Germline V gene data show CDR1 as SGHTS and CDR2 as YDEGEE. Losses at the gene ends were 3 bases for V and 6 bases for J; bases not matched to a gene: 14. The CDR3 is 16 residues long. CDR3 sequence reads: CASSWETAGTVNGYTF. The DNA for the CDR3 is TGTGCCAGCAGCTGGGAGACAGCCGGGACAGTGAATGGCTACACCTTC.

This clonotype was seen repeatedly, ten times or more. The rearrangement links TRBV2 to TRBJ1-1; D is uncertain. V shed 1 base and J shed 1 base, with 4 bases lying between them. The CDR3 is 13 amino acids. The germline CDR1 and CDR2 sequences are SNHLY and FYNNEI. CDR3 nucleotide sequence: TGTGCCAGCAGTGAAGACTGGAACACTGAAGCTTTCTTT. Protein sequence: CASSEDWNTEAFF.

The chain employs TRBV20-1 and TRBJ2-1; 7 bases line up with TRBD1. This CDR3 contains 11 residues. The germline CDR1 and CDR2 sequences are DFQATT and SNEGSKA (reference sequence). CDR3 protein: CGGQSYNEQFF. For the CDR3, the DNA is TGCGGGGGACAGTCCTACAATGAGCAGTTCTTC.

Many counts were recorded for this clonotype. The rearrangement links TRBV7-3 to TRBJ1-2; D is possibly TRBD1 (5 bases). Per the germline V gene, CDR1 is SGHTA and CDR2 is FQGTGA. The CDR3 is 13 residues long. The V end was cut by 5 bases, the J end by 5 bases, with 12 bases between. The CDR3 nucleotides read TGTGCCAGCAGCCCCGGGACGGAATATGGCTACACCTTC. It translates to CASSPGTEYGYTF. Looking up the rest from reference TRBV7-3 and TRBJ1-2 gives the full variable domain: GAGVSQTPSNKVTEKGKYVELRCDPISGHTALYWYRQSLGQGPEFLIYFQGTGAADDSGLPNDRFFAVRPEGSVSTLKIQRTERGDSAVYLCASSPGTEYGYTFGSGTRLTVV.

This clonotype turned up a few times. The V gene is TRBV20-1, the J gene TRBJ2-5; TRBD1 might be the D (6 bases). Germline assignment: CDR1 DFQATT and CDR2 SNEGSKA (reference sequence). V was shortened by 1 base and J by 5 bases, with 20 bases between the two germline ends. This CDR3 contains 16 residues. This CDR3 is CSARGTPLPRGETQYF. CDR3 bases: TGCAGTGCTAGAGGGACTCCGCTACCGAGGGGGGAGACCCAGTACTTC.

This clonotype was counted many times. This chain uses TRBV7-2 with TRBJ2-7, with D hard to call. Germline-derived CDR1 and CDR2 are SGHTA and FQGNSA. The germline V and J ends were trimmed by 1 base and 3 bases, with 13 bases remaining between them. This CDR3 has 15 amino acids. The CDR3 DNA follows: TGTGCCAGCAGCTTAGAGGGTACCCTCTACTACGAGCAGTACTTC. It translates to CASSLEGTLYYEQYF.

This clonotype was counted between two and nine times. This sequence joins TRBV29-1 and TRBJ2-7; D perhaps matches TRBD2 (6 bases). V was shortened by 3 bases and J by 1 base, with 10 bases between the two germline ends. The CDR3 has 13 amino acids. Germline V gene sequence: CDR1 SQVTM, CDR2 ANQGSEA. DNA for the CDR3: TGCAGCGTTGAGGAGGGGCTGTCCTACGAGCAGTACTTC. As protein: CSVEEGLSYEQYF.

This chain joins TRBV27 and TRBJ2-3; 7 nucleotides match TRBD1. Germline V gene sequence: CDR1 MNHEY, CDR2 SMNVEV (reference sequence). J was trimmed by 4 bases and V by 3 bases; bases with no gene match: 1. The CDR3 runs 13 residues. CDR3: CASSFQGADTQYF. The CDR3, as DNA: TGTGCCAGCAGTTTCCAGGGGGCAGATACGCAGTATTTT.

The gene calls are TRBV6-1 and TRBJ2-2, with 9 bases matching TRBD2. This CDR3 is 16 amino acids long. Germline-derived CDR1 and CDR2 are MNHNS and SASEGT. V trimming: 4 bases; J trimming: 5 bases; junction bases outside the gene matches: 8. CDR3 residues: CASSVAGEVPTGELFF. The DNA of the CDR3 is TGTGCCAGCAGTGTAGCGGGAGAGGTTCCGACCGGGGAGCTGTTTTTT.

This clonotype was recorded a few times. The CDR3 region has the DNA TGTGCCAGTACCAACAGGGCCTACGAGCAGTACTTC. Translating it yields CASTNRAYEQYF. The chain links TRBV19 to TRBJ2-7; possible D gene TRBD1, 6 bases. The CDR3 is 12 residues long. Germline CDR1 is LNHDA and CDR2 is SQIVND (reference sequence). V was cut by 7 bases and J by 2 bases, with 9 bases left in between.

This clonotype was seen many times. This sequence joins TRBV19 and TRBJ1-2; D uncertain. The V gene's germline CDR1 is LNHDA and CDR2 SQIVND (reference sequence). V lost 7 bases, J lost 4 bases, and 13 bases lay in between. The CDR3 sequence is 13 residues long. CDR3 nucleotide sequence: TGTGCCAGTAAGGGAGAAGTTGCCTATGGCTACACCTTC. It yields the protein CASKGEVAYGYTF.

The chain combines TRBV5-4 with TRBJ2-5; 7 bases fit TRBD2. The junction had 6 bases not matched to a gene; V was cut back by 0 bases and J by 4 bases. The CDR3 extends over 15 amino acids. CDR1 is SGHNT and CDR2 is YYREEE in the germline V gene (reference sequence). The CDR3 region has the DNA TGTGCCAGCAGCTTGGGCCTAGCGGTGCGAGAGACCCAGTACTTC. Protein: CASSLGLAVRETQYF.

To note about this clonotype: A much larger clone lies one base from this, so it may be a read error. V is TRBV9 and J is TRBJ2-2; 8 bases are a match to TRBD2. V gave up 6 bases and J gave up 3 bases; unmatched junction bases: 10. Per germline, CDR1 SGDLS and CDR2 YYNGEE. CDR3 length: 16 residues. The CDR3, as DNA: TGTGCCAGCAACCCTAGCCCGACTAGCGACACCGGGGAGCTGTTTTTT. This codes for CASNPSPTSDTGELFF.

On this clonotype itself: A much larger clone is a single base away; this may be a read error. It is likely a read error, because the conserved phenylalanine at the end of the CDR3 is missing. CDR3 nucleotide sequence: TGTGCCAGCTTAGCGGGAGGGGAGCAGTACTCC. Protein product: CASLAGGEQYS. The rearrangement uses TRBV2 and TRBJ2-7; 11 nucleotides agree with TRBD2. The CDR3 contains 11 residues. V shed 8 bases and J 7 bases; nucleotides not matched to a gene: 1. CDR1 SNHLY and CDR2 FYNNEI come from the germline V gene.

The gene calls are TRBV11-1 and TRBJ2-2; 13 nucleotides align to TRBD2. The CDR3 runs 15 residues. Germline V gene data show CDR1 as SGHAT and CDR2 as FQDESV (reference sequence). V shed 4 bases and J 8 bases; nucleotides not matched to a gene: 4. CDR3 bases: TGTGCCAGCAGCTCACTAGCGGGAGGGCCTGGGGAGCTGTTTTTT. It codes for CASSSLAGGPGELFF.

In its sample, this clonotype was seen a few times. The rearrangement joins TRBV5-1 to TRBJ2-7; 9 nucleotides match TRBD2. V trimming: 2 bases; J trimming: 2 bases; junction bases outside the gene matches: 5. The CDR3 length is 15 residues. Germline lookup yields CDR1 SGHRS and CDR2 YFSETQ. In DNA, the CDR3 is TGCGCCAGCAGCTTAAATAGCGGGAGCCCCTACGAGCAGTACTTC. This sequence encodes CASSLNSGSPYEQYF.

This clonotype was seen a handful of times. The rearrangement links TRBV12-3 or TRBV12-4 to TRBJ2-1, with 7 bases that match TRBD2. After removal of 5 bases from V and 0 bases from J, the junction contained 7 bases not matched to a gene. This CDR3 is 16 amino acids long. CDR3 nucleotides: TGTGCCAGCAGTCCAGATAGCGGGCCCTCCTACAATGAGCAGTTCTTC. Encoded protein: CASSPDSGPSYNEQFF.

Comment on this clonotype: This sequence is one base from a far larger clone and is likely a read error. The CDR3 nucleotides are TGTGCCAGCAGCGCCCTGACCGGCCTGCCCCAGCATTTT. It is translated as CASSALTGLPQHF. The chain has TRBV11-3 and TRBJ1-5, with D unresolved. The CDR3 loop spans 13 amino acids. V was pared by 5 bases and J by 9 bases, with 14 bases between. CDR1 is SGHNT, CDR2 YENEEA, per germline. The full variable domain, with the rest looked up from reference TRBV11-3 and TRBJ1-5, is EAGVVQSPRYKIIEKKQPVAFWCNPISGHNTLYWYLQNLGQGPELLIRYENEEAVDDSQLPKDRFSAERLKGVDSTLKIQPAELGDSAVYLCASSALTGLPQHFGDGTRLSIL.

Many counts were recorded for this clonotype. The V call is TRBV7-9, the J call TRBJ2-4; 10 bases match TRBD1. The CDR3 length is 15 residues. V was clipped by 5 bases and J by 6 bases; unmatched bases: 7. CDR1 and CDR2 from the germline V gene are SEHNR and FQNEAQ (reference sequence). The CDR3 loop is CASSGDRGLRNIQYF. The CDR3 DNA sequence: TGTGCCAGCAGCGGGGACAGGGGATTGCGAAACATTCAGTACTTC.